One and the same sample provided the 13 T cell receptor beta chains below, sequenced in a study of OX40 agonist ivuxolimab in advanced cancers. TCRdb's table, derived via immunoSEQ multiplex PCR, lists solely in-frame clones and lacks some. The table lists fewer than 90,000 clones, about 85% of them singletons. The starting material was CD4+ or CD8+ T cells sorted from blood, obtained in a trial of the OX40 agonist ivuxolimab. Receptor source: an adult with an advanced solid tumor such as melanoma, head and neck, liver or kidney cancer.

The chain carries TRBV5-5 and TRBJ2-3, with D hard to call. From germline, CDR1 is SGHKS and CDR2 YYEKEE (reference sequence). The CDR3 sequence is 11 residues long. The V end lost 2 bases, the J end lost 5 bases, and 3 bases lay between the germline ends. CDR3 loop: CASSLEDTQYF. In DNA, the CDR3 is TGTGCCAGCAGCTTAGAAGATACGCAGTATTTT.

The chain couples TRBV2 to TRBJ1-1; D may be TRBD1 (6 bases). This CDR3 is 15 amino acids long. Trimming took off 5 bases at V and 5 bases at J, with 18 bases between the two ends. Per the germline V gene, CDR1 is SNHLY and CDR2 is FYNNEI. This CDR3 reads CASSRGRGRGTEAFF. Here the CDR3 DNA reads TGTGCCAGCAGTAGGGGGAGGGGGAGAGGAACTGAAGCTTTCTTT. Supplemented by reference TRBV2 and TRBJ1-1, the full variable domain reads EPEVTQTPSHQVTQMGQEVILRCVPISNHLYFYWYRQILGQKVEFLVSFYNNEISEKSEIFDDQFSVERPDGSNFTLKIRSTKLEDSAMYFCASSRGRGRGTEAFFGQGTRLTVV.

The CDR3 nucleotides read TGTGCCAGCAGTGACACACGGGACAGAGCCAATGAGCAGTTCTTC. Amino acids: CASSDTRDRANEQFF. The rearrangement joins TRBV6-4 to TRBJ2-1, with TRBD1 identical over 7 bases. There are 15 residues in the CDR3. With V trimmed by 2 bases and J by 6 bases, 7 bases remained unmatched. From germline, CDR1 is MRHNA and CDR2 SNTAGT.

V gene TRBV15 combines with J gene TRBJ2-7; TRBD2 matches at 10 bases. Trimming removed 5 bases from V and 7 bases from J; junction bases left unmatched: 11. The CDR3 is 15 amino acids. Germline assignment: CDR1 LNHNV and CDR2 YYDKDF (reference sequence). The CDR3 reads CATSRSSGGSREQYF. The CDR3 DNA is TGTGCCACCAGCCGTTCTAGCGGGGGCTCTCGGGAGCAGTACTTC.

The genes are TRBV6-1 and TRBJ1-5; 9 bases match TRBD1. Germline lookup yields CDR1 MNHNS and CDR2 SASEGT. The CDR3 is 16 amino acids. Trimming removed 2 bases from V and 6 bases from J; junction bases left unmatched: 8. The CDR3 reads CASSESGTGGTQPQHF. The CDR3 DNA reads TGTGCCAGCAGTGAATCTGGTACAGGGGGCACTCAGCCCCAGCATTTT.

This chain connects TRBV5-4 to TRBJ2-3; D is ambiguous. The CDR3 runs to 12 residues. V lost 1 base and J lost 4, with 4 bases in between. CDR1 SGHNT and CDR2 YYREEE come from the germline V gene (reference sequence). CDR3 sequence: CASSLSADTQYF. The CDR3 DNA reads as TGTGCCAGCAGCTTGTCGGCAGATACGCAGTATTTT.

Of note for this clone: Compared with germline, one end of the junction differs, possibly owing to a read error. The sample contains more than one DNA sequence encoding this CDR3. The chain has TRBV10-3 and TRBJ2-7; TRBD2 aligns across 11 bases. Germline values: CDR1 ENHRY, CDR2 SYGVKD. The CDR3 is 12 amino acids. The CDR3 DNA reads TGCGCCACCGGGACTAGCGGTCCCGAGCAGTACTTC. Translating it yields CATGTSGPEQYF.

This clone was recorded once. The chain links TRBV7-8 to TRBJ2-1, with 7 bases that match TRBD1. The length of the CDR3 is 16 residues. Germline trimming cut 1 base from V and 0 bases from J; bases unmatched to any gene: 3. The germline CDR1 and CDR2 sequences are SGHVS and FQNEAQ. CDR3 amino acids: CASSLDRGSSYNEQFF. The CDR3 DNA is TGTGCCAGCAGCTTAGACAGGGGAAGCTCCTACAATGAGCAGTTCTTC.

The chain has TRBV4-1 and TRBJ2-6; D remains ambiguous. V dropped 3 bases and J dropped 0 bases, with 9 bases sitting between them. Germline V gene data show CDR1 as MGHRA and CDR2 as YSYEKL. This CDR3 region has 16 residues. The CDR3 sequence is CASSQGTSSGANVLTF. In nucleotides, the CDR3 is TGCGCCAGCAGCCAGGGCACCAGCTCTGGGGCCAACGTCCTGACTTTC.

This chain connects TRBV6-1 to TRBJ2-5, with a tentative D call TRBD1 (6 bases). CDR1 is MNHNS and CDR2 is SASEGT in the germline V gene. The V gene lost 1 base and the J gene lost 1 base, with 10 bases spanning the gap. This CDR3 contains 15 residues. CDR3 loop: CASSEGTAGQETQYF. The CDR3 nucleotides read TGTGCCAGCAGTGAAGGGACAGCCGGCCAAGAGACCCAGTACTTC.

This rearrangement joins TRBV18 to TRBJ1-3, with D uncertain. The germline CDR1 and CDR2 sequences are KGHSH and LQKENI. This CDR3 region has 15 residues. V shed 3 bases and J shed 0 bases, with 9 bases lying between them. The CDR3 coding sequence is TGTGCCAGCTCACCGAACAGCGGCTCTGGAAACACCATATATTTT. Protein sequence: CASSPNSGSGNTIYF.

The rearrangement links TRBV19 to TRBJ2-4; 9 nucleotides line up with TRBD1. This CDR3 comprises 13 residues. V was pared by 6 bases and J by 6 bases, with 3 bases of the junction left unmatched. CDR1 LNHDA and CDR2 SQIVND come from the germline V gene (reference sequence). The CDR3 here is CASRVTGGNIQYF. CDR3 coding DNA: TGTGCCAGTAGAGTGACAGGGGGAAACATTCAGTACTTC.

This clone was observed once. Here the CDR3 DNA reads TGTGCCAGCAGCTTACAGGGGAGTGAGGGCGAGCAGTACTTC. It is translated as CASSLQGSEGEQYF. The chain links TRBV7-2 to TRBJ2-7; TRBD1 is a possible D gene (6 bases). Germline assignment: CDR1 SGHTA and CDR2 FQGNSA. Trimming took off 2 bases at V and 6 bases at J, with 14 bases between the two ends. CDR3 length: 14 residues.